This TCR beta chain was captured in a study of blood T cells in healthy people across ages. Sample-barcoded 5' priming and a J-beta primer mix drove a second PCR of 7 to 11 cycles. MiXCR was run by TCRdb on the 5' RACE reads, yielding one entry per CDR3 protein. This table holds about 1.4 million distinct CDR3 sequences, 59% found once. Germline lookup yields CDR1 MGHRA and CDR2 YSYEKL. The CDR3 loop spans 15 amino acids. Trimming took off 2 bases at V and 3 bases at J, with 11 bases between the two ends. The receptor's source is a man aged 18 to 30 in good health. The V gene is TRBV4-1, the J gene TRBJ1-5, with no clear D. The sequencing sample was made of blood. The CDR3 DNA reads TGCGCCAGCAGCCAAAATGGGCGGTTCAATCAGCCCCAGCATTTT. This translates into CASSQNGRFNQPQHF.